This TCR beta chain is from a study of shared T cell receptors in the human thymus. Profiling relied on immunoSEQ multiplex PCR, and the TCRdb table lists in-frame clones only, not all of them. The sample yields roughly 560,000 clones, around 78% seen once. Germline CDR1 and CDR2: MDHEN and SYDVKM. CDR3 length equals 15 residues. V shed 5 bases and J 2 bases; nucleotides not matched to a gene: 6. These data were likewise used in another study, on human thymus T cells.

The sequenced sample was thymocytes. This receptor was taken from a boy in the first two years of life with a congenital heart defect. The chain uses TRBV28 and TRBJ2-7, with 10 bases aligning to TRBD1. CDR3 nucleotides: TGTGCCAGCAGTCCGAGGACAGGGGGGGCCTACGAGCAGTACTTC. Residues: CASSPRTGGAYEQYF.